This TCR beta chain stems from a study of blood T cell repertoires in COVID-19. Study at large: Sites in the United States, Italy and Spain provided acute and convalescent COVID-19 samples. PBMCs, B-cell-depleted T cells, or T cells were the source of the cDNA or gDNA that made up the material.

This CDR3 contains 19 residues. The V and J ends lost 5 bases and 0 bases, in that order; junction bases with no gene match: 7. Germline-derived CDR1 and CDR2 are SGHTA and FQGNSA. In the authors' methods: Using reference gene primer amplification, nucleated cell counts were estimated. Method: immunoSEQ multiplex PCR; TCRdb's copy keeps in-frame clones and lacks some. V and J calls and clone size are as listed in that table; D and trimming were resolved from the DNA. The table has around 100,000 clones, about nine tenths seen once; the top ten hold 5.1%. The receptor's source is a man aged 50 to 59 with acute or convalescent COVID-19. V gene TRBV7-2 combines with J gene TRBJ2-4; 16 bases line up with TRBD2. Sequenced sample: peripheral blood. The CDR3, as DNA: TGTGCCAGCAGCCCGGGGACTAGCGGGGGGGGTCTAGCCAAAAACATTCAGTACTTC. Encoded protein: CASSPGTSGGGLAKNIQYF.